The rows below give T cell receptor beta chains drawn from one sample of a study of T-cell reconstitution after alpha-beta-depleted transplantation in children. TCRdb redid the calling of the PCR reads with MiXCR, one entry per CDR3 protein. The data hold about 580,000 distinct CDR3 sequences, with 27% observed a single time. Sequencing used PBMCs, obtained before TCRalphabeta/CD19-depleted stem cell transplant. These receptors all come from a boy younger than two with Wiskott-Aldrich syndrome, due to receive a stem cell transplant. The CDR3 runs from the conserved cysteine through the conserved F or W. D genes are given only for firm matches. Clone size is given for some rows only: seen once, a few or many times, or a class if the clone is expanded.

v_call,j_call,clone_size,d_call,cdr3_nt,cdr3_aa
TRBV20-1,TRBJ2-7,.,TRBD2,TGCAGTGCGTCCACACCGGGACTAGCGTACGAGCAGTACTTC,CSASTPGLAYEQYF
TRBV20-1,TRBJ2-5,few,TRBD2,TGCAGTGCTGGCCGGGGGGTACAAGAGACCCAGTACTTC,CSAGRGVQETQYF
TRBV5-1,TRBJ1-5,few,.,TGCGCCAGCAGGCTAGGGACCGGCAATCAGCCCCAGCATTTT,CASRLGTGNQPQHF
TRBV7-2,TRBJ2-5,.,TRBD2,TGTGCCAGCAACCGACTAGCGAGATTGTGGGAGACCCAGTACTTC,CASNRLARLWETQYF
TRBV5-1,TRBJ2-2,.,.,TGCGCCAGCAGCTTCGTCGGGGGCACAGACACCGGGGAGCTGTTTTTT,CASSFVGGTDTGELFF
TRBV5-1,TRBJ2-2,.,.,TGCGCCAGCAGCTTGGCCGGGCAGACGAACACCGGGGAGCTGTTTTTT,CASSLAGQTNTGELFF
TRBV7-9,TRBJ2-7,few,.,TGTGCCAGCAGCCCCTCAGGGGGAGGGGGCTACGAGCAGTACTTC,CASSPSGGGGYEQYF
TRBV10-3,TRBJ2-2,.,TRBD2,TGTGCCATCAAAACTAGCGGGAGGCAAAACACCGGGGAGCTGTTTTTT,CAIKTSGRQNTGELFF
TRBV20-1,TRBJ2-5,.,TRBD2,TGCAGTGCTCCGCCGGGACTAGCGGGAGGGGAGACCCAGTACTTC,CSAPPGLAGGETQYF
TRBV15,TRBJ1-2,.,TRBD1,TGTGCCACCGCTGGGACAGCATATGGCTACACCTTC,CATAGTAYGYTF
TRBV5-1,TRBJ2-1,few,.,TGCGCCAGCAGCTTAATACGGGAAGGTGAGCAGTTCTTC,CASSLIREGEQFF
TRBV12-3/TRBV12-4,TRBJ2-1,.,.,TGTGCCAGCAGTTTTGATCATTCGGGAATCAATGAGCAGTTCTTC,CASSFDHSGINEQFF